Sequencing of this T cell receptor (beta chain) was carried out in a study of T cell responses to AZD1222 COVID-19 vaccine. This clone was seen a handful of times. The target antigen is unknown. Trimming cost V 0 bases and J 4 bases, with 7 bases left between them. Germline CDR1 and CDR2: MGHRA and YSYEKL. The CDR3 loop spans 14 amino acids. Second doses were pooled across both intervals (about 4 or about 12 weeks). Broader study findings: Across spike, vaccine-associated CD4 TCRs were found, dominant at 160-218 and 743-854. Breadth and depth of Spike-specific TCRs rose after two AZD1222 doses. Among those given AZD1222, only six were seropositive at baseline.

The data were produced by immunoSEQ multiplex PCR, yet TCRdb's version contains in-frame clones alone and is incomplete. Of tens of thousands of clones in the sample, about 86% were seen once. The receptor comes from an adult who received the AZD1222 COVID-19 vaccine. Sequenced material: peripheral blood, taken 28 days after the second AZD1222 dose. V and J are TRBV4-1 and TRBJ1-5; D call uncertain. DNA of the CDR3: TGCGCCAGCAGCCAAGATGGACCGAATCAGCCCCAGCATTTT. Protein: CASSQDGPNQPQHF.